This T cell receptor (beta chain) was sequenced during a study of CD8+ T cells in alopecia areata. This CDR3 spans 15 amino acids. The germline gives CDR1 GTSNPN, CDR2 SVGIG (reference sequence). With V trimmed by 5 bases and J by 0 bases, 9 bases remained unmatched. Alopecia areata patients provided lesional scalp punch biopsies and peripheral blood, both collected for the study. After isolation, RNA underwent reverse transcription to generate cDNA as the sequencing template. Method: immunoSEQ multiplex PCR; TCRdb's copy keeps in-frame clones and lacks some. The data show 150,000 or so clones, roughly 61% seen once.

The TCR sequence derives from a human donor with alopecia areata. The V gene is TRBV30, the J gene TRBJ2-7; 8 positions agree with TRBD1. The sample was CD4+ T cells sorted from blood, taken at week 0. CDR3 in amino acids: CAWGAGTGGSYEQYF. The DNA for the CDR3 is TGTGCCTGGGGAGCCGGTACAGGGGGCTCCTACGAGCAGTACTTC. The whole variable domain, filled in from reference TRBV30 and TRBJ2-7, reads SQTIHQWPATLVQPVGSPLSLECTVEGTSNPNLYWYRQAAGRGLQLLFYSVGIGQISSEVPQNLSASRPQDRQFILSSKKLLLSDSGFYLCAWGAGTGGSYEQYFGPGTRLTVT.